The clone carrying this T cell receptor (beta chain) is a singleton in its sample. Its antigen is as yet unknown. The second PCR ran roughly 6 to 12 cycles with a sample-barcoded 5' primer and J-beta primers. MiXCR was run by TCRdb on the 5' RACE reads, yielding one entry per CDR3 protein. The table includes some 1.4 million distinct CDR3 sequences, around 39% detected once. V was pared by 6 bases and J by 11 bases, with 16 bases between. This CDR3 comprises 12 residues. CDR1 is SNHLY, CDR2 FYNNEI, per germline. The data derive from a study of blood T cells in healthy people across ages. Whole-study results and caveats: It was held that diversity estimates obtained from one million T cells represented underestimates. The unsorted PBMCs prevented any conclusive comparison of naive versus antigen-experienced cells.

This sequence was found in a woman between 18 and 29 years old in good health. The rearrangement links TRBV2 to TRBJ2-5, with a tentative D call TRBD2 (6 bases). Sequenced input: blood. The CDR3 here is CASRERGDKQYF. CDR3 bases: TGTGCCAGCAGGGAACGCGGGGATAAGCAGTACTTC.